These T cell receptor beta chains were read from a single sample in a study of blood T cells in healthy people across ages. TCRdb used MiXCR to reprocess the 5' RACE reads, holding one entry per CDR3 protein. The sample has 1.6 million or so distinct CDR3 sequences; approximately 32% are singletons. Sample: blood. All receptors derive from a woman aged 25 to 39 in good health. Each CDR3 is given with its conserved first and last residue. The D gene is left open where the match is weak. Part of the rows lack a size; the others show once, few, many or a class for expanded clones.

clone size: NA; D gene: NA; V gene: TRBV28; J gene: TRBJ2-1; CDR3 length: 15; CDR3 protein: CASSSTSRSYNEQFF; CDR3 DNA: TGTGCCAGCAGTTCGACTAGTCGATCCTACAATGAGCAGTTCTTC
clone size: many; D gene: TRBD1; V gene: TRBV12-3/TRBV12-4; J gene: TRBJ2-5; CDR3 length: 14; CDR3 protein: CASRPNRGQETQYF; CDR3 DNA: TGTGCCAGCAGGCCGAACAGGGGCCAAGAGACCCAGTACTTC
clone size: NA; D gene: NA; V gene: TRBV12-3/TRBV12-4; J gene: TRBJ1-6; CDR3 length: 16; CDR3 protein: CASSLAPPDANSPLHF; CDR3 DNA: TGTGCCAGCAGTTTAGCCCCACCAGACGCTAACTCACCCCTCCACTTT
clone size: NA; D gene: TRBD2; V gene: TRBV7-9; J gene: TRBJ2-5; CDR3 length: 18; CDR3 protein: CASSLVVRLAGAQETQYF; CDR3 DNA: TGTGCCAGCAGCTTAGTGGTACGACTAGCGGGGGCCCAAGAGACCCAGTACTTC
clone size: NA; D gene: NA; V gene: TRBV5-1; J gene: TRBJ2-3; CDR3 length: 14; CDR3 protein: CASSLVRLVDTQYF; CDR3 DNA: TGCGCCAGCAGCTTGGTCAGGCTAGTCGATACGCAGTATTTT
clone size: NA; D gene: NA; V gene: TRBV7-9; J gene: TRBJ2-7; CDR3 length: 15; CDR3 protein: CASRQDNGGLSEQYF; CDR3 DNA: TGTGCCAGCAGACAAGATAATGGGGGGTTGTCCGAGCAGTACTTC
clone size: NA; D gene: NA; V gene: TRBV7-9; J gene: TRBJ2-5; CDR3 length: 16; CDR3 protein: CASSERLVPKEETQYF; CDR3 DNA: TGTGCCAGCAGCGAGCGACTAGTCCCTAAAGAGGAGACCCAGTACTTC
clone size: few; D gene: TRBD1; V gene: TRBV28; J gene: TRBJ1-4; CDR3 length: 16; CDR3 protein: CASRNRQGSTNEKLFF; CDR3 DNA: TGTGCCAGCAGAAACCGACAGGGATCAACTAATGAAAAACTGTTTTTT
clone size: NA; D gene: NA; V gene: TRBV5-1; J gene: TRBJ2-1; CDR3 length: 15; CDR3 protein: CASSSEGSRGNEQFF; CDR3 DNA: TGCGCCAGCAGCTCTGAAGGTTCTAGGGGCAATGAGCAGTTCTTC
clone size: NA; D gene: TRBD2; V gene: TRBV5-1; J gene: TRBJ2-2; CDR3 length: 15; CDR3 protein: CASSLASGSTGELFF; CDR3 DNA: TGCGCCAGCAGCTTGGCTAGCGGGAGCACCGGGGAGCTGTTTTTT
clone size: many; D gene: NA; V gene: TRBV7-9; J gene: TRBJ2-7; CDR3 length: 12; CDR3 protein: CASSPVHGEQYF; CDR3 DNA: TGTGCCAGCAGCCCCGTTCACGGCGAGCAGTACTTC
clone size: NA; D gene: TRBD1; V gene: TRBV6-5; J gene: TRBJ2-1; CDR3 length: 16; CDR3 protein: CASSTAPGQGYNEQFF; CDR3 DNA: TGTGCCAGCAGTACAGCTCCGGGACAGGGTTACAATGAGCAGTTCTTC
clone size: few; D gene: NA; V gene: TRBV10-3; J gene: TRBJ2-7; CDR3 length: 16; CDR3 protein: CAITHDPGQTSDEQYF; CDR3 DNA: TGTGCCATCACACATGACCCTGGACAGACCTCTGACGAGCAGTACTTC
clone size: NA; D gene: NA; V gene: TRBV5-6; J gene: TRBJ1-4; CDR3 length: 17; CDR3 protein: CASSTLVTGSQEEKRFF; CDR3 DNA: TGTGCCAGCAGCACGCTAGTCACAGGGTCGCAAGAAGAAAAACGGTTTTTT
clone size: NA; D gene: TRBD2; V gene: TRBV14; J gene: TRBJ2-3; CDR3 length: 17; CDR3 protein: CASSQVGLAGAKDTQYF; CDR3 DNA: TGTGCCAGCAGCCAAGTTGGTCTAGCGGGGGCAAAAGATACGCAGTATTTT
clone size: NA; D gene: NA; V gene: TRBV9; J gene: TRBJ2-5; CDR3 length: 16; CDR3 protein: CASSAEVGMTYNEQYF; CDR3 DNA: TGTGCCAGCAGCGCTGAGGTGGGGATGACCTACAATGAGCAGTACTTC
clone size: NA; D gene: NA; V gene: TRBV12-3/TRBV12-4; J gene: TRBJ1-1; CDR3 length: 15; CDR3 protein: CASSLRGGLGTESFF; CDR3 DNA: TGTGCCAGCAGTTTAAGGGGGGGGCTTGGAACTGAATCTTTCTTT
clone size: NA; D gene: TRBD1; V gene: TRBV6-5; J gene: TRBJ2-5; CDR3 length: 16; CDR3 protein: CASRIRQGAYQETQYF; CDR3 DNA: TGTGCCAGCAGAATTCGACAGGGAGCTTATCAAGAGACCCAGTACTTC
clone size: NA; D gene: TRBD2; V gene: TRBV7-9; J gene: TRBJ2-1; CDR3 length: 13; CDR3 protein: CASSLVVSRGEFF; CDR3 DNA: TGTGCCAGCAGCTTAGTAGTGTCGCGGGGGGAGTTCTTC
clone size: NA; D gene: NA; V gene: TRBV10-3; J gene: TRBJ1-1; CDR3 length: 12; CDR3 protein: CAISESRMEAFF; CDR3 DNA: TGTGCCATCAGTGAGTCGAGAATGGAAGCTTTCTTT
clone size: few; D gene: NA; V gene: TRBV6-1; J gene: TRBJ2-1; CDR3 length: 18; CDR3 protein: CASTPPVSERSGYNEQFF; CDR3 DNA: TGTGCCAGCACGCCTCCGGTGAGCGAACGTTCGGGATACAATGAGCAGTTCTTC
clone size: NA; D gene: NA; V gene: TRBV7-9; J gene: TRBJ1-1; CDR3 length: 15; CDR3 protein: CASSFSIRGYTEAFF; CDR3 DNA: TGTGCCAGCAGCTTTTCAATCAGGGGATACACTGAAGCTTTCTTT
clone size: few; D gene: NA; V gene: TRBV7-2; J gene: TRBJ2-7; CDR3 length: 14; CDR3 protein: CASSLVDGHYEQYF; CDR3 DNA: TGTGCCAGCAGCTTAGTTGACGGACACTACGAGCAGTACTTC
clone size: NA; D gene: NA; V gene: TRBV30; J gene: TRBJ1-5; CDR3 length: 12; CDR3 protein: CAWSTGPGPQHF; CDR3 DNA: TGTGCCTGGTCGACGGGTCCGGGGCCCCAGCATTTT
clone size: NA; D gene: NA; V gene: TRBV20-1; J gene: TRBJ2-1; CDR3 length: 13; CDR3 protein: CSAQRGTEVEQFF; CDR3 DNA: TGCAGTGCCCAACGGGGGACCGAAGTGGAGCAGTTCTTC
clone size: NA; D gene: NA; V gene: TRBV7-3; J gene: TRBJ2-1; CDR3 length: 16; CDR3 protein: CASSPRGSRGNNEQFF; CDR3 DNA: TGTGCCAGCAGCCCACGGGGGAGTCGGGGGAACAATGAGCAGTTCTTC
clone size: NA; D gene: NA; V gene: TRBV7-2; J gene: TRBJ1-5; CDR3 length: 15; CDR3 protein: CASSPNPGVGQPQHF; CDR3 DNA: TGTGCCAGCAGCCCCAACCCGGGGGTCGGGCAGCCCCAGCATTTT
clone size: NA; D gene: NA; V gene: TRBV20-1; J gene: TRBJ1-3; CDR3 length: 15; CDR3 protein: CSARDDTGSGNTIYF; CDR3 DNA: TGCAGTGCTAGAGACGATACAGGATCTGGAAACACCATATATTTT
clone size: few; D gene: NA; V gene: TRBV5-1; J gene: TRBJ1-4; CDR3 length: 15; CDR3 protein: CASSLGTATSEKLFF; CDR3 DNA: TGCGCCAGCAGCTTGGGGACAGCAACTAGTGAAAAACTGTTTTTT
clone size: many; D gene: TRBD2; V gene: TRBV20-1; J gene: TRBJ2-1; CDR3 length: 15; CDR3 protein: CSARDVLAGGSEQFF; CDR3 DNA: TGCAGTGCTAGAGATGTCCTAGCGGGGGGTTCTGAGCAGTTCTTC
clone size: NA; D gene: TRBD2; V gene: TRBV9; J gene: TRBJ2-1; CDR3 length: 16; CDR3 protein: CAGSVDGGGPYNEQFF; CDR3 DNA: TGTGCCGGCAGCGTAGATGGCGGGGGGCCGTACAATGAGCAGTTCTTC
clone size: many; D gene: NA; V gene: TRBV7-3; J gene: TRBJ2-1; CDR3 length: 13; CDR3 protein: CASSSFLGNEQFF; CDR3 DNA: TGTGCCAGCAGCTCCTTTTTGGGCAATGAGCAGTTCTTC
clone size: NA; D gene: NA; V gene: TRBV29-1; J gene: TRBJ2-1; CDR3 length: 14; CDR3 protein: CSVDSPWRYNEQFF; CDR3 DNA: TGCAGCGTTGACTCGCCCTGGAGGTACAATGAGCAGTTCTTC
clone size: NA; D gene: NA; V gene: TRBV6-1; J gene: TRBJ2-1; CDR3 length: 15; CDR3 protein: CASSEFEGSYNEQFF; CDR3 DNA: TGTGCCAGCAGTGAATTCGAGGGGTCCTACAATGAGCAGTTCTTC
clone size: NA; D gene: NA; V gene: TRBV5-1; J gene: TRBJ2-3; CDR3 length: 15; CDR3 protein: CASSLRGLNTDTQYF; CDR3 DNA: TGCGCCAGCAGCTTGAGAGGGCTGAACACAGATACGCAGTATTTT